These T cell receptor beta chains were read from a single sample in a study of Graves' ophthalmopathy and Graves' hyperthyroidism. TCRdb recomputed calls from the multiplex PCR reads with MiXCR, one row per CDR3 protein. In the table there are over a million distinct CDR3 sequences, 35% to 40% of which are singletons. The sample comprised peripheral blood or thyroid tissue (not recorded which). All receptors come from an adult man with Graves' hyperthyroidism. The CDR3 runs from the conserved cysteine through the conserved F or W. A D gene is named only where the DNA matches it firmly. The size of a clone is reported for some rows only, either as once, few or many, or as a class for expanded clones.

cdr3_aa,cdr3_nt,d_call,v_call,j_call,clone_size
CATSPAGSSTGELFF,TGTGCCACCAGCCCCGCCGGTAGTAGCACCGGGGAGCTGTTTTTT,-,TRBV24-1,TRBJ2-2,few
CASSLTGIEQYF,TGTGCCAGCAGTTTAACGGGGATCGAGCAGTACTTC,-,TRBV12-3/TRBV12-4,TRBJ2-7,-
CASSPGTRREETQYF,TGTGCCAGCAGCCCTGGCACGCGGAGGGAAGAGACCCAGTACTTC,-,TRBV7-2,TRBJ2-5,many
CASTILAGANEQYF,TGTGCCAGCACCATACTAGCGGGGGCGAACGAGCAGTACTTC,TRBD2,TRBV7-9,TRBJ2-7,many
CSALAHGQGNYEQYF,TGCAGTGCACTTGCCCATGGGCAGGGAAACTACGAGCAGTACTTC,-,TRBV20-1,TRBJ2-7,many
CAIREDGSGGTEAFF,TGTGCCATCAGGGAAGATGGGTCAGGAGGCACTGAAGCTTTCTTT,-,TRBV10-3,TRBJ1-1,-
CAIRGNGNTIYF,TGTGCCATCAGGGGGAATGGAAACACCATATATTTT,-,TRBV10-3,TRBJ1-3,many
CAWSSGQGSNQPQHF,TGTGCCTGGAGTTCTGGGCAGGGGAGCAATCAGCCCCAGCATTTT,-,TRBV7-9,TRBJ1-5,-
CASSFAGTGNQPQHF,TGTGCCAGCAGCTTCGCAGGGACAGGGAATCAGCCCCAGCATTTT,TRBD1,TRBV7-2,TRBJ1-5,-
CATSDTGSYGGYTF,TGTGCCACCAGTGACACAGGGTCCTATGGGGGCTACACCTTC,-,TRBV24-1,TRBJ1-2,few
CASSPHTSGIGETQYF,TGTGCCAGCAGTCCCCACACTAGCGGGATTGGGGAGACCCAGTACTTC,TRBD2,TRBV25-1,TRBJ2-5,once
CASMDSNTEAFF,TGTGCCAGTATGGATTCGAACACTGAAGCTTTCTTT,-,TRBV19,TRBJ1-1,-
CASSLQGEVSEQYF,TGTGCCAGCAGTTTACAGGGTGAGGTGTCCGAGCAGTACTTC,-,TRBV12-3/TRBV12-4,TRBJ2-7,few
CASSDQGGPQPQHF,TGTGCCAGTAGTGACCAAGGGGGCCCTCAGCCCCAGCATTTT,TRBD1,TRBV19,TRBJ1-5,few
CPICSASPSGRPYEQYF,-,-,TRBV20-1,TRBJ2-7,-
CASLGYQPQHF,TGTGCCAGCTTAGGCTATCAGCCCCAGCATTTT,-,TRBV25-1,TRBJ1-5,-
CASSVLAEPYEQYF,TGTGCCAGCAGCGTACTAGCGGAGCCCTACGAGCAGTACTTC,TRBD2,TRBV5-6,TRBJ2-7,-
CASSGFRGAISMNTEAFF,TGTGCCAGTAGTGGCTTTCGTGGGGCGATCTCGATGAACACTGAAGCTTTCTTT,-,TRBV19,TRBJ1-1,few
CSASFDRGTSGNTIYF,TGCAGTGCTAGCTTCGACAGGGGGACCTCTGGAAACACCATATATTTT,TRBD1,TRBV20-1,TRBJ1-3,-
CASSLILAGGADTQYF,TGTGCCAGCAGCTTAATCCTAGCAGGTGGGGCAGATACGCAGTATTTT,-,TRBV7-9,TRBJ2-3,-
CASSGLAGIGEQYF,TGTGCCAGCAGCGGATTAGCGGGGATTGGCGAGCAGTACTTC,TRBD2,TRBV5-4,TRBJ2-7,-
CASSLGLVREQYF,TGTGCCAGCAGCCTAGGACTAGTCCGAGAGCAGTACTTC,TRBD2,TRBV11-2,TRBJ2-7,-
CASSDHSYGYTF,TGTGCCAGCAGTGACCACAGCTATGGCTACACCTTC,-,TRBV2,TRBJ1-2,-
CASNSQETQYF,TGTGCCAGCAATTCCCAAGAGACCCAGTACTTC,-,TRBV6-5,TRBJ2-5,few
CASSPLAGAGETQYF,TGTGCCAGCAGCCCACTAGCGGGAGCTGGAGAGACCCAGTACTTC,TRBD2,TRBV7-7,TRBJ2-5,few
CASSEGLLEQYF,TGTGCCAGCAGCGAGGGCCTACTGGAGCAGTACTTC,-,TRBV14,TRBJ2-7,many
CAWSTTVLEQYF,TGTGCCTGGAGTACGACTGTGCTGGAGCAGTACTTC,-,TRBV30,TRBJ2-7,-
CASSEGWEKLFF,TGTGCCAGCAGTGAAGGGTGGGAAAAACTGTTTTTT,-,TRBV2,TRBJ1-4,-
CASLRQDEYEQYF,TGTGCCAGCTTGCGTCAGGATGAATACGAGCAGTACTTC,-,TRBV7-2,TRBJ2-7,-
CSAREQGASQYF,TGCAGTGCTAGAGAACAGGGGGCATCCCAGTACTTC,TRBD1,TRBV20-1,TRBJ2-5,many
CASSSGEQYF,TGTGCCAGCAGTAGTGGCGAGCAGTACTTC,-,TRBV28,TRBJ2-7,many
CASSRSGEQYF,TGTGCCAGCAGCCGCTCTGGCGAGCAGTACTTC,-,TRBV5-1,TRBJ2-7,many
CASKKRGNQPQHF,TGTGCCAGCAAAAAAAGGGGCAATCAGCCCCAGCATTTT,-,TRBV2,TRBJ1-5,many
CASSSAWSGNTIYF,TGTGCCAGCAGCAGTGCCTGGTCCGGAAACACCATATATTTT,-,TRBV6-2/TRBV6-3,TRBJ1-3,few
CASSSQAGETQYF,TGTGCCAGCAGCAGTCAAGCGGGAGAGACCCAGTACTTC,-,TRBV25-1,TRBJ2-5,-
CASSSAPGRELFF,TGTGCCAGCAGCTCGGCCCCCGGGCGGGAGCTGTTTTTT,-,TRBV5-4,TRBJ2-2,few
CASSQEGQLNTEAFF,TGCGCCAGCAGCCAAGAAGGACAATTGAACACTGAAGCTTTCTTT,-,TRBV4-3,TRBJ1-1,-
CASSQGTGAGNTIYF,TGCGCCAGCAGCCAAGGGACAGGGGCTGGAAACACCATATATTTT,TRBD1,TRBV4-3,TRBJ1-3,-
CATSRGGQYF,TGTGCCACCAGCAGAGGCGGGCAGTACTTC,-,TRBV15,TRBJ2-7,-
CASSYVPDQPQHF,TGTGCCAGCAGTTATGTCCCGGATCAGCCCCAGCATTTT,-,TRBV6-2/TRBV6-3,TRBJ1-5,-
CASSNDRDRDHF,TGTGCCAGCTCCAACGACCGAGACAGGGACCACTTC,TRBD1,TRBV18,TRBJ2-5,-
CASSPGGRDGYTF,TGTGCCAGCAGTCCAGGGGGCCGGGATGGCTACACCTTC,TRBD1,TRBV12-3/TRBV12-4,TRBJ1-2,many
CAGSSWTGDPGTEAFF,TGTGCCGGCAGTTCATGGACAGGGGATCCGGGTACTGAAGCTTTCTTT,TRBD1,TRBV6-5,TRBJ1-1,once
CASSQEGTGIGYNYGYTF,TGTGCCAGCAGCCAAGAGGGGACAGGTATAGGTTACAACTATGGCTACACCTTC,TRBD1,TRBV4-2,TRBJ1-2,-
CASSLVPANTGELFF,TGTGCCAGCAGCTTAGTGCCGGCGAACACCGGGGAGCTGTTTTTT,-,TRBV11-2,TRBJ2-2,-
CATSRDGTSGQETQHF,TGTGCCACCAGCAGAGACGGGACTAGCGGACAAGAGACCCAGCATTTT,-,TRBV15,TRBJ1-5,-
CASSSGPREDYGYTF,TGTGCCAGCAGCTCCGGGCCCAGGGAAGACTATGGCTACACCTTC,-,TRBV7-2,TRBJ1-2,many
CASSEPDSLRNYGYTF,TGCGCCAGCAGTGAGCCGGACAGTCTCCGAAACTATGGCTACACCTTC,-,TRBV10-2,TRBJ1-2,few